The clone carrying this TCR beta chain was detected once. The target antigen is unknown. The data derive from a study of blood T cells in healthy people across ages. Study outcomes and limitations: Estimates of diversity drawn from one million T cells were considered underestimates.

A second PCR, run for roughly 7 to 11 cycles, used a sample-barcoded 5' primer plus a J-beta primer mix. Every molecule of cDNA carried a tag from a template-switch adaptor with 12 random nucleotides. TCRdb re-called the 5' RACE reads with MiXCR, one entry per CDR3 protein. The top ten clones hold over 30% of a sample with 600,000 to 650,000 distinct CDR3 sequences, roughly 58% of them seen once. Trimming took off 3 bases at V and 1 base at J, with 7 bases between the two ends. The CDR3 extends over 12 amino acids. The germline V gene encodes CDR1 DFQATT and CDR2 SNEGSKA (reference sequence). This clonotype originated in a man in his sixties in good health. The chain links TRBV20-1 to TRBJ2-7; unclear D gene. The source material was blood. CDR3 region: CSASSGSYEQYF. In DNA, the CDR3 is TGCAGTGCTAGTTCTGGATCCTACGAGCAGTACTTC.